Sequencing of this T cell receptor (beta chain) was carried out in a study of T-cell memory formation after mild COVID-19. This clonotype was recorded only once. There are 14 residues in the CDR3. V lost 7 bases and J lost 4, with 16 bases in between. The germline V gene has CDR1 ENHRY and CDR2 SYGVKD. A single record per CDR3 protein comes from TCRdb applying MiXCR to the 5' RACE reads. This table holds under 300,000 distinct CDR3 sequences, roughly 17% found once. The chain combines TRBV10-3 with TRBJ1-1, with D perhaps matching TRBD1 (5 bases). The receptor was derived from a man between 18 and 35 years old who had mild COVID-19 (a few samples of this study predate the infection). Cell type and time point are not known. Sequencing used PBMCs or a T cell subset sorted from them (not recorded which). DNA of the CDR3: TGTGCCATCACCAGGACACTCACCGGCACTGAAGCTTTCTTT. It yields the protein CAITRTLTGTEAFF.